This passage covers 11 T cell receptor beta chains from one sample sequenced in a study of T-cell memory formation after mild COVID-19. TCRdb recomputed calls from the 5' RACE reads with MiXCR, one row per CDR3 protein. The sample includes 350,000 or so distinct CDR3 sequences, 20% to 25% of them seen just once. Sequencing used PBMCs or a T cell subset sorted from them (not recorded which). The receptors stem from a man in his late teens or twenties who had mild COVID-19 (a few samples of this study predate the infection). Cell type and time point are not known.

The chain uses TRBV12-3 or TRBV12-4 and TRBJ2-5; D is perhaps TRBD2 (5 bases). V was cut by 3 bases and J by 5 bases, with 10 bases left in between. The CDR3 extends over 13 amino acids. The CDR3 region is CASSFASLETQYF. CDR3 sequence (DNA): TGTGCCAGCAGTTTCGCTAGCTTGGAGACCCAGTACTTC.

The V call is TRBV5-1, the J call TRBJ1-1, with a tentative D call TRBD1 (6 bases). Trimming shortened V by 0 bases and J by 4 bases, and 19 bases separated the two germline ends. The germline V gene has CDR1 SGHRS and CDR2 YFSETQ. The CDR3 contains 17 residues. CDR3 DNA sequence: TGCGCCAGCAGCTTGGGTGTTGGGGGCAGGGCGGGCACTGAAGCTTTCTTT. Encoded protein: CASSLGVGGRAGTEAFF.

The chain joins TRBV7-9 to TRBJ2-3, with 11 bases lining up with TRBD2. Germline V gene lookup returns CDR1 SEHNR and CDR2 FQNEAQ (reference sequence). This CDR3 spans 17 amino acids. The V segment lost 1 base and the J segment 3 bases; nucleotides outside the gene matches: 6. CDR3 region: CASSLGRTSGWTDTQYF. CDR3 nucleotide sequence: TGTGCCAGCAGCTTAGGCAGGACTAGCGGGTGGACAGATACGCAGTATTTT.

This rearrangement joins TRBV6-2 or TRBV6-3 to TRBJ1-1; D is unresolved. V was cut by 4 bases and J by 4 bases, with 7 bases left in between. The CDR3 extends over 12 amino acids. Germline assignment: CDR1 MNHEY and CDR2 SVGEGT. As DNA, the CDR3 is TGTGCCAGCAGTTTTTGGTCCACTGAAGCTTTCTTT. This sequence encodes CASSFWSTEAFF.

In this sample, this clonotype turned up a few times. The rearrangement links TRBV5-1 to TRBJ2-1; unclear D gene. In germline, CDR1 is SGHRS, CDR2 YFSETQ. This CDR3 has 14 residues. Deletions cut 3 bases from V and 5 bases from J, with 12 bases between. For the CDR3, the DNA is TGCGCCAGCAGCTCCTACAAGGGCCACAATGAGCAGTTCTTC. It codes for CASSSYKGHNEQFF.

This clonotype has a count of ten or more. V and J are TRBV5-7 and TRBJ2-1; a weak D match, TRBD2 (5 bases). TRBV5-7 qualifies as an ORF whose function is uncertain. Trimming removed 0 bases from V and 5 bases from J, with 12 bases in between. The CDR3 loop spans 15 amino acids. In nucleotides, the CDR3 is TGTGCCAGCAGCTTGGGGGCTAGCCGGGACAATGAGCAGTTCTTC. This encodes CASSLGASRDNEQFF.

The rearrangement links TRBV7-2 to TRBJ1-4, with TRBD1 identical over 8 bases. The junction had 8 bases not matched to a gene; V was cut back by 3 bases and J by 5 bases. This CDR3 comprises 16 residues. Germline loops: CDR1 SGHTA, CDR2 FQGNSA. The CDR3 sequence: CASSFPRTGLNEKLFF. In nucleotides, the CDR3 is TGTGCCAGCAGCTTTCCGCGGACAGGGCTAAATGAAAAACTGTTTTTT.

The chain employs TRBV5-4 and TRBJ2-2, with D perhaps being TRBD1 or TRBD2 (6 bases each). With 0 bases removed from V and 6 bases from J, the gap between germline ends came to 12 bases. This CDR3 is 15 amino acids long. CDR1 and CDR2 (germline): SGHNT, YYREEE (reference sequence). As DNA, the CDR3 is TGTGCCAGCAGCTTGGGTGGGGGGCTCCCCGGGGAGCTGTTTTTT. This codes for CASSLGGGLPGELFF.

There are a few counts of this clonotype. The chain couples TRBV19 to TRBJ1-1; D unresolved. The V gene lost 3 bases and the J gene lost 0 bases, with 8 bases spanning the gap. The CDR3 loop spans 14 amino acids. Germline V gene sequence: CDR1 LNHDA, CDR2 SQIVND (reference sequence). The CDR3 bases are TGTGCCAGTAGTATCGCAGCCTTGAACACTGAAGCTTTCTTT. Its protein product is CASSIAALNTEAFF.

This clonotype was counted between two and nine times. The rearrangement joins TRBV20-1 to TRBJ2-1; tentatively, D is TRBD2 (5 bases). From germline, CDR1 is DFQATT and CDR2 SNEGSKA (reference sequence). V gave up 3 bases and J gave up 8 bases, with 20 bases separating them. The CDR3 has 15 residues. CDR3 nucleotides: TGCAGTGCTAGTGTAGGAGGACTTAGCTTTGATGAGCAGTTCTTC. Translation gives CSASVGGLSFDEQFF.

This clonotype was counted only a few times. V usage is TRBV12-3 or TRBV12-4 and J usage is TRBJ2-5, with TRBD2 identical over 9 bases. The CDR3 has 15 amino acids. J was trimmed by 2 bases and V by 5 bases; bases with no gene match: 6. CDR3 DNA: TGTGCCAGCAGTCCCCGCGCGGGAGGGCAAGAGACCCAGTACTTC. This codes for CASSPRAGGQETQYF.